This entry concerns a single T cell receptor (beta chain). Sequencing was performed with immunoSEQ multiplex PCR; in TCRdb, only in-frame clones are kept and a portion is missing. The repertoire holds 50,000 to 60,000 clones, approximately 90% seen once, with around 2% in the top ten. These data come from a study of T cell changes during pregnancy in multiple sclerosis. Germline CDR1 MGHRA, CDR2 YSYEKL. The V segment lost 3 bases and the J segment 5 bases; nucleotides outside the gene matches: 6. The CDR3 extends over 16 amino acids. The starting material was peripheral blood, obtained in the first trimester of pregnancy. The source is a female donor in good health, enrolled as a control in a pregnancy study. The chain joins TRBV4-1 to TRBJ2-1, with TRBD2 identical over 11 bases. CDR3 sequence reads: CASSQGGLADNNEQFF. The CDR3 DNA reads as TGCGCCAGCAGCCAGGGGGGACTAGCGGATAACAATGAGCAGTTCTTC.